The present T cell receptor beta chain was sequenced within a study of T cell responses to AZD1222 COVID-19 vaccine. CDR3 length equals 16 residues. V was pared by 5 bases and J by 5 bases, with 12 bases of the junction left unmatched. Germline CDR1 reads MGHRA; CDR2 reads YSYEKL. Notes on this clone: Its antigen is undetermined.

Data came from immunoSEQ multiplex PCR; TCRdb stores just in-frame clones and leaves some out. The sample consists of 130,000 to 150,000 clones, 75% to 90% of them appearing once. Regarding the study as a whole: Most donors were white British and more were female, and clonal diversity was possibly underestimated. Targeting of unmutated variant regions was reportedly seen in nearly half of spike-specific TCRs. Across spike, vaccine-associated CD4 TCRs were found, dominant at 160-218 and 743-854.

The sequencing used peripheral blood, collected on day 0 of AZD1222 vaccination. V usage is TRBV4-1 and J usage is TRBJ2-7; 10 positions agree with TRBD2. This TCR came from an adult in good health. The CDR3 protein is CASSGLAGEGGHEQYF. The CDR3 DNA reads as TGCGCCAGCAGCGGTCTAGCGGGAGAAGGGGGCCACGAGCAGTACTTC.